This T cell receptor (beta chain) stems from a study of cytomegalovirus exposure and HLA in healthy donors. About this clone itself: Its antigen is as yet unknown.

CDR3 length: 14 residues. Germline CDR1 reads LNHDA; CDR2 reads SQIVND (reference sequence). With V trimmed by 5 bases and J by 4 bases, 4 bases remained unmatched. The PCR used 60 Vbeta and 13 Jbeta primers. Sequencing used immunoSEQ multiplex PCR; TCRdb keeps in-frame clones, though not all of them. The table lists 130,000 or so clones, approximately 79% of them singletons, with 4.3% in the top ten. Study findings and constraints: According to an earlier analysis, most TCR beta V segments yielded productive rearrangements about 87% or about 30% of the time. The study put under 200 TCR beta chains on its list as cytomegalovirus-associated.

Material for sequencing was PBMCs. The V call is TRBV19, the J call TRBJ1-1; 10 nucleotides match TRBD1. The TCR originated in a man aged 18 to 30 in good health and CMV-seropositive. The CDR3: CASSLGQGFTEAFF. The CDR3 DNA is TGTGCCAGTAGTTTGGGACAGGGGTTCACTGAAGCTTTCTTT.